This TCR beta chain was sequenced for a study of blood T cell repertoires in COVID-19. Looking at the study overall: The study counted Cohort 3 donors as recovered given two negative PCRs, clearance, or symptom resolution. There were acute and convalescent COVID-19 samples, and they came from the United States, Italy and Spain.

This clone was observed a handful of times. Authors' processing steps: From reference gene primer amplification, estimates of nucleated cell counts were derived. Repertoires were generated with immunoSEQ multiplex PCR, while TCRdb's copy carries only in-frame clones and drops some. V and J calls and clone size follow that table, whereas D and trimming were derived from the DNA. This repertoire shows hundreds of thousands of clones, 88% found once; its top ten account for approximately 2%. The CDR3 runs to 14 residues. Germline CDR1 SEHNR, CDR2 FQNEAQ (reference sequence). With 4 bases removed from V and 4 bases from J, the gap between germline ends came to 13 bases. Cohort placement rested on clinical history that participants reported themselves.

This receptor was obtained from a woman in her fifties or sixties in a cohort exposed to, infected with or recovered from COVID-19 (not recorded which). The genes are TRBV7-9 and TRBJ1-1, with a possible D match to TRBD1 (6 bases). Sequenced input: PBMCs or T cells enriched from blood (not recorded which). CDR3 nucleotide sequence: TGTGCCAGCAGCTCGGCCACAGGGATCACTGAAGCTTTCTTT. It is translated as CASSSATGITEAFF.